The subject of this entry is one T cell receptor (beta chain). In germline, CDR1 is SEHNR, CDR2 FQNEAQ (reference sequence). J gave up 2 bases and V 1 base, and 2 bases lay outside the gene matches. This CDR3 comprises 14 residues. Per the original data handling: By means of reference gene primer amplification, nucleated cell counts were estimated. Sequenced by immunoSEQ multiplex PCR; TCRdb stores in-frame clones only, minus some. The V and J calls and clone size are taken from that table; D and trimming were inferred from the DNA. The sample records approximately 50,000 clones, more than 75% being singletons. The data are from a study of blood T cell repertoires in COVID-19. Study in general: T cells, B-cell-depleted T cells, or PBMCs supplied cDNA or gDNA.

What was sequenced was peripheral blood. The genes are TRBV7-9 and TRBJ2-7; 7 bases are a match to TRBD1. This clonotype originated in an elderly woman with acute or convalescent COVID-19. The CDR3 reads CASSLDGTAYEQYF. The CDR3 nucleotides read TGTGCCAGCAGCTTAGATGGGACAGCCTACGAGCAGTACTTC.